Below, 10 T cell receptor beta chains from the same sample are listed, as sequenced in a study of T cells in Graves' hyperthyroidism and ophthalmopathy. TCR beta CDR3 region amplification was performed from RNA transcripts. The HTBI primer set served for first-round RT-PCR of the TCR CDR3. Using its own MiXCR run on the multiplex PCR reads, TCRdb lists one record per CDR3 protein. The profile covers approximately 350,000 distinct CDR3 sequences, with approximately 14% appearing a single time and 15% to 20% taken by the ten largest. The specimen was blood. The origin of the receptors is a woman aged 55-69 years with Graves' ophthalmopathy.

This clonotype was seen only a few times. The CDR3 protein is CASSIGLSNEKLFF. As DNA, the CDR3 is TGTGCCAGTAGTATAGGACTGTCTAATGAAAAACTGTTTTTT. The rearrangement links TRBV19 to TRBJ1-4; no reliable D call. Trimming removed 1 base at V and 3 bases at J, with 6 bases between. The CDR3 loop spans 14 amino acids. The germline V gene has CDR1 LNHDA and CDR2 SQIVND (reference sequence).

This clonotype has more than one count but fewer than ten. CDR3 DNA: TGTGCCAGCAGCTTACTATGGGGGGACAGCTCGTACGAGCAGTACTTC. It is translated as CASSLLWGDSSYEQYF. V usage is TRBV7-4 and J usage is TRBJ2-7; tentatively, D is TRBD1 (7 bases). Trimming shortened V by 2 bases and J by 4 bases, and 18 bases separated the two germline ends. The CDR3 runs to 16 residues. Germline CDR1 reads SGHVT; CDR2 reads SQSDAQ.

This clonotype was observed a handful of times. V is TRBV2 and J is TRBJ2-1; 11 nucleotides align to TRBD2. Germline V gives CDR1 SNHLY, CDR2 FYNNEI. V lost 6 bases, J lost 5 bases, and 6 bases stayed unmatched. The CDR3 has 15 residues. CDR3: CASRPTSGGHNEQFF. In nucleotides, the CDR3 is TGTGCCAGCAGACCCACTAGCGGGGGCCACAATGAGCAGTTCTTC.

The CDR3 here is CASSPVPSLTNTGELFF. CDR3 coding DNA: TGTGCCAGCAGCCCCGTTCCGTCCCTGACGAACACCGGGGAGCTGTTTTTT. V is TRBV7-9 and J is TRBJ2-2; D uncertain. The CDR3 contains 17 residues. Germline V lookup: CDR1 SEHNR, CDR2 FQNEAQ (reference sequence). Trimming left V 5 bases short and J 0 bases short, with 16 bases between.

This clonotype was detected only a few times. The rearrangement links TRBV20-1 to TRBJ2-4, with 8 bases fitting TRBD2. V dropped 5 bases and J dropped 8; count of bases not matched to a gene: 14. Germline lookup yields CDR1 DFQATT and CDR2 SNEGSKA (reference sequence). This CDR3 region has 15 residues. DNA for the CDR3: TGCAGTGCTCCACCAACCGGGACTAGGGGGTACATTCAGTACTTC. It codes for CSAPPTGTRGYIQYF.

In the case of this clonotype: Being one base from a much bigger clone, this may be a read error. The chain carries TRBV27 and TRBJ2-1; 10 bases line up with TRBD2. V lost 3 bases, J lost 9 bases, and 11 bases stayed unmatched. The CDR3 is 16 amino acids. CDR1 and CDR2 from the germline V gene are MNHEY and SMNVEV (reference sequence). The CDR3 DNA follows: TGTGCCAGCAGTTTTGGTAGCGGGGGGTCGATCAGTGAGCAGTTCTTC. This gives the protein CASSFGSGGSISEQFF.

Points on this clonotype: Being one base from a much bigger clone, this may be a read error. The V call is TRBV7-8, the J call TRBJ2-1; the match to TRBD2 covers 10 bases. V was clipped by 5 bases and J by 7 bases; unmatched bases: 11. The germline V gene has CDR1 SGHVS and CDR2 FQNEAQ. The CDR3 runs to 16 residues. CDR3 sequence reads: CASSLGLARTANEQFF. The DNA for the CDR3 is TGTGCCAGCAGCCTGGGACTAGCGAGGACGGCGAATGAGCAGTTCTTC.

This chain uses TRBV19 with TRBJ2-7, with 9 bases aligning to TRBD1. Germline CDR1 and CDR2: LNHDA and SQIVND (reference sequence). V was clipped by 7 bases and J by 3 bases; unmatched bases: 7. CDR3 length: 14 amino acids. The CDR3 loop is CASILRDRVYEQYF. The CDR3 region has the DNA TGTGCCAGTATTCTCCGGGACAGGGTCTACGAGCAGTACTTC. Filled out from reference TRBV19 and TRBJ2-7, the complete variable domain reads DGGITQSPKYLFRKEGQNVTLSCEQNLNHDAMYWYRQDPGQGLRLIYYSQIVNDFQKGDIAEGYSVSREKKESFPLTVTSAQKNPTAFYLCASILRDRVYEQYFGPGTRLTVT.

The chain is built from TRBV9 and TRBJ1-3; TRBD1 is a possible D gene (5 bases). Trimming removed 0 bases from V and 4 bases from J, with 8 bases in between. The CDR3 spans 14 residues. CDR1 is SGDLS, CDR2 YYNGEE, per germline. The CDR3 region has the DNA TGTGCCAGCAGCGTAGCGGGGGGAGGAAACACCATATATTTT. Translating it yields CASSVAGGGNTIYF. The full variable domain, rest sourced from reference TRBV9 and TRBJ1-3, is DSGVTQTPKHLITATGQRVTLRCSPRSGDLSVYWYQQSLDQGLQFLIQYYNGEERAKGNILERFSAQQFPDLHSELNLSSLELGDSALYFCASSVAGGGNTIYFGEGSWLTVV.

The chain employs TRBV12-3 or TRBV12-4 and TRBJ1-6; 9 bases map to TRBD1. CDR3 length equals 13 residues. Trimming took 5 bases from V and 12 from J; bases not matched to a gene: 5. The CDR3 sequence: CASSTTGGRPLHF. The CDR3 DNA follows: TGTGCCAGCAGTACAACAGGGGGCAGACCCCTCCACTTT.